A single T cell receptor beta chain is shown here with its context. Its target is unknown. Sorted subsets were CFSE-labeled and cultured four to six days with allogeneic dendritic cells. FACS sorted CD4+ or CD8+ T cells into CD45RA+ naive and CD45RO+ memory. This record comes from a study of regulatory dendritic cells for organ transplantation. Whole-study results and caveats: Naive T cells showed high diversity, memory cells less, memory CD8+ least. Memory CD8+ clonal expansion seemed more limited with regulatory than mature dendritic cells. The authors noted considerable between-person heterogeneity in alloreactive memory CD8+ cells.

Germline CDR1 reads ENHRY; CDR2 reads SYGVKD. The CDR3 consists of 12 residues. V shed 8 bases and J shed 4 bases, with 9 bases lying between them. Generated by immunoSEQ multiplex PCR, the TCRdb table keeps only in-frame clones and is missing some. The profile covers approximately 22,000 clones, with 85% to 90% appearing a single time and 0.2% to 0.3% taken by the ten largest. This TCR came from a human donor in good health. V usage is TRBV10-3 and J usage is TRBJ1-3; D might be TRBD1 (5 bases). The sample consisted of naive CD4+ T cells from blood cultured with dendritic cells. Subset specified: CD45RA+ naive T cells. DNA for the CDR3: TGTGCCATCGGTTCAGGGGGAAACACCATATATTTT. Protein product: CAIGSGGNTIYF.